One TCR beta chain is described in this entry. This sample was included in a study of CXCR3-negative and CXCR3-positive naive CD8 T cells. The wider study: The study obtained 130 million to 150 million TRB reads, about 1.5 +/- 0.3 million per library.

This CDR3 spans 17 amino acids. It was by 5' RACE with UMI labels that the TRB cDNA libraries were prepared. TCRdb processed the 5' RACE reads again and assigns one entry to each CDR3 protein, with no DNA. The data show about 120,000 distinct CDR3 sequences, and the top ten clones hold about 0.48%. The sequenced material came from naive CXCR3- CD8+ T cells from blood. The subset here: CD45RO-CCR7+CD27+CD95- naive CD8+ T cells lacking CXCR3 (TNR3-). This receptor was obtained from a human donor in good health. Some clones in this sample may be carry-over from other donors' samples. The rearrangement uses TRBV12-3 or TRBV12-4 and TRBJ1-4. CDR3: CASSLAPFPYLNEKLFF.